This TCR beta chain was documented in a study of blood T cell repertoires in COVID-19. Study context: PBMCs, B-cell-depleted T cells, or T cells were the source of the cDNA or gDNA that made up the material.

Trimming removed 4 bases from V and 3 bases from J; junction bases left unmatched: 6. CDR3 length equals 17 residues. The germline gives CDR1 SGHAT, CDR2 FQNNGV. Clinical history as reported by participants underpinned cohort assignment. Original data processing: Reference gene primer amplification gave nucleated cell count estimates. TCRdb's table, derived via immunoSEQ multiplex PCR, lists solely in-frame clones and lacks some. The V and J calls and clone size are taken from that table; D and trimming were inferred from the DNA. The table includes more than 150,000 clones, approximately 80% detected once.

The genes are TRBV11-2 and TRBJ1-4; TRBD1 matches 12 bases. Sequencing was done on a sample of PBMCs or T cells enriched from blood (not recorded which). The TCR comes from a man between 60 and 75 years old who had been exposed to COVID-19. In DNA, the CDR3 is TGTGCCAGCAGCTCCGGGACAGGGGGCACTGCTAATGAAAAACTGTTTTTT. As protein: CASSSGTGGTANEKLFF.